Shown below are 8 T cell receptor beta chains from a single sample sequenced in a study of early T cells in non-severe SARS-CoV-2 infection. TCRdb reprocessed the 5' RACE reads via MiXCR and lists one record per CDR3 protein. The table lists around 48,000 distinct CDR3 sequences, about 13% of them singletons. Material: whole blood. These receptors all come from an adult who was a healthcare worker with PCR-confirmed SARS-CoV-2 infection or an uninfected control (not recorded which).

The chain recombines TRBV6-6 with TRBJ1-1; a weak D match, TRBD1 (5 bases). From germline, CDR1 is MNHNY and CDR2 SVGAGI (reference sequence). Trimming cost V 5 bases and J 7 bases, with 11 bases left between them. The CDR3 spans 12 residues. CDR3 in amino acids: CASSLRDGEAFF. CDR3 in DNA: TGTGCCAGCAGTCTCCGGGACGGTGAAGCTTTCTTT.

The V and J genes are TRBV7-2 and TRBJ2-3; D may be TRBD2 (7 bases). The germline V and J ends were trimmed by 5 bases and 10 bases, with 19 bases remaining between them. CDR1 is SGHTA, CDR2 FQGNSA, per germline. This CDR3 spans 14 amino acids. CDR3 loop: CASSNPGGAEAQYF. CDR3 nucleotides: TGTGCCAGCAGCAACCCTGGGGGGGCAGAGGCGCAGTATTTT. Together with reference TRBV7-2 and TRBJ2-3, the CDR3 gives the full variable domain: GAGVSQSPSNKVTEKGKDVELRCDPISGHTALYWYRQSLGQGLEFLIYFQGNSAPDKSGLPSDRFSAERTGGSVSTLTIQRTQQEDSAVYLCASSNPGGAEAQYFGPGTRLTVL.

This clonotype showed up many times. The CDR3 DNA is TGTGCCAGCAGTTTAGAGGCAGGAGAGACCGGGGAGCTGTTTTTT. It encodes CASSLEAGETGELFF. The chain combines TRBV28 with TRBJ2-2; D is undetermined. With 2 bases removed from V and 5 bases from J, the gap between germline ends came to 12 bases. The CDR3 runs 15 residues. From germline, CDR1 is MDHEN and CDR2 SYDVKM.

This clonotype was found a few times. V is TRBV7-9 and J is TRBJ2-1; tentatively, D is TRBD1 (7 bases). Trimming took off 5 bases at V and 4 bases at J, with 21 bases between the two ends. The CDR3 totals 17 residues. Germline CDR1 SEHNR, CDR2 FQNEAQ (reference sequence). CDR3 region: CASSPTSGGPRYNEQFF. The CDR3 region has the DNA TGTGCCAGCAGCCCCACTTCAGGGGGGCCCCGTTACAATGAGCAGTTCTTC.

This clonotype was seen only a few times. This chain joins TRBV29-1 and TRBJ1-5; D possibly corresponds to TRBD1 (6 bases). Trimming removed 6 bases at V and 2 bases at J, with 8 bases between. The CDR3 is made up of 12 amino acids. Germline V gives CDR1 SQVTM, CDR2 ANQGSEA. The CDR3, as DNA: TGCAGCGTCTCAGGGGGCAATCAGCCCCAGCATTTT. Protein: CSVSGGNQPQHF.

The CDR3 region has the DNA TGCAGCGCGGGGGCTGGAAACACCATATATTTT. This sequence encodes CSAGAGNTIYF. The rearrangement uses TRBV29-1 and TRBJ1-3; D might be TRBD1 (5 bases). The CDR3 extends over 11 amino acids. Trimming pared 7 bases from V and 2 bases from J, leaving 6 bases between. Germline values: CDR1 SQVTM, CDR2 ANQGSEA.

The table lists this clonotype with a few counts. The chain combines TRBV12-3 or TRBV12-4 with TRBJ1-2; D is unresolved. The CDR3 totals 13 residues. The V end was cut by 2 bases, the J end by 4 bases, with 8 bases between. This CDR3 is CASSLSAVYGYTF. CDR3 sequence (DNA): TGTGCCAGCAGTTTATCTGCGGTCTATGGCTACACCTTC.

The rearrangement uses TRBV5-4 and TRBJ2-1; D remains ambiguous. The CDR3 sequence is 14 residues long. Per the germline V gene, CDR1 is SGHNT and CDR2 is YYREEE (reference sequence). The V and J ends lost 4 bases and 5 bases respectively, with 13 bases between them. The CDR3 coding sequence is TGTGCCAGCAGCCCTAAGGTCAGCGACAATGAGCAGTTCTTC. Protein: CASSPKVSDNEQFF.